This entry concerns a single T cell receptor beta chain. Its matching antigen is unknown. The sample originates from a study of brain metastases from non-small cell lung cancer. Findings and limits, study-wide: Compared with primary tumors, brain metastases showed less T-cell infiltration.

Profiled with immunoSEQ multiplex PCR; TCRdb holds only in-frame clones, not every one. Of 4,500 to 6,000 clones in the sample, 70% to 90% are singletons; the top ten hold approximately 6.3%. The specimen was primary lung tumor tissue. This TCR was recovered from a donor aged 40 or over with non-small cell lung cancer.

The CDR3 loop reads CASSFRDPREKLFF. CDR3 in DNA: TGTGCCAGCAGTTTCCGGGATCCGCGGGAAAAACTGTTTTTT. The chain employs TRBV27 and TRBJ1-4, with D unclear. Trimming took 3 bases from V and 8 from J, leaving 13 bases between them. Germline V gene lookup returns CDR1 MNHEY and CDR2 SMNVEV (reference sequence). The CDR3 is 14 amino acids.